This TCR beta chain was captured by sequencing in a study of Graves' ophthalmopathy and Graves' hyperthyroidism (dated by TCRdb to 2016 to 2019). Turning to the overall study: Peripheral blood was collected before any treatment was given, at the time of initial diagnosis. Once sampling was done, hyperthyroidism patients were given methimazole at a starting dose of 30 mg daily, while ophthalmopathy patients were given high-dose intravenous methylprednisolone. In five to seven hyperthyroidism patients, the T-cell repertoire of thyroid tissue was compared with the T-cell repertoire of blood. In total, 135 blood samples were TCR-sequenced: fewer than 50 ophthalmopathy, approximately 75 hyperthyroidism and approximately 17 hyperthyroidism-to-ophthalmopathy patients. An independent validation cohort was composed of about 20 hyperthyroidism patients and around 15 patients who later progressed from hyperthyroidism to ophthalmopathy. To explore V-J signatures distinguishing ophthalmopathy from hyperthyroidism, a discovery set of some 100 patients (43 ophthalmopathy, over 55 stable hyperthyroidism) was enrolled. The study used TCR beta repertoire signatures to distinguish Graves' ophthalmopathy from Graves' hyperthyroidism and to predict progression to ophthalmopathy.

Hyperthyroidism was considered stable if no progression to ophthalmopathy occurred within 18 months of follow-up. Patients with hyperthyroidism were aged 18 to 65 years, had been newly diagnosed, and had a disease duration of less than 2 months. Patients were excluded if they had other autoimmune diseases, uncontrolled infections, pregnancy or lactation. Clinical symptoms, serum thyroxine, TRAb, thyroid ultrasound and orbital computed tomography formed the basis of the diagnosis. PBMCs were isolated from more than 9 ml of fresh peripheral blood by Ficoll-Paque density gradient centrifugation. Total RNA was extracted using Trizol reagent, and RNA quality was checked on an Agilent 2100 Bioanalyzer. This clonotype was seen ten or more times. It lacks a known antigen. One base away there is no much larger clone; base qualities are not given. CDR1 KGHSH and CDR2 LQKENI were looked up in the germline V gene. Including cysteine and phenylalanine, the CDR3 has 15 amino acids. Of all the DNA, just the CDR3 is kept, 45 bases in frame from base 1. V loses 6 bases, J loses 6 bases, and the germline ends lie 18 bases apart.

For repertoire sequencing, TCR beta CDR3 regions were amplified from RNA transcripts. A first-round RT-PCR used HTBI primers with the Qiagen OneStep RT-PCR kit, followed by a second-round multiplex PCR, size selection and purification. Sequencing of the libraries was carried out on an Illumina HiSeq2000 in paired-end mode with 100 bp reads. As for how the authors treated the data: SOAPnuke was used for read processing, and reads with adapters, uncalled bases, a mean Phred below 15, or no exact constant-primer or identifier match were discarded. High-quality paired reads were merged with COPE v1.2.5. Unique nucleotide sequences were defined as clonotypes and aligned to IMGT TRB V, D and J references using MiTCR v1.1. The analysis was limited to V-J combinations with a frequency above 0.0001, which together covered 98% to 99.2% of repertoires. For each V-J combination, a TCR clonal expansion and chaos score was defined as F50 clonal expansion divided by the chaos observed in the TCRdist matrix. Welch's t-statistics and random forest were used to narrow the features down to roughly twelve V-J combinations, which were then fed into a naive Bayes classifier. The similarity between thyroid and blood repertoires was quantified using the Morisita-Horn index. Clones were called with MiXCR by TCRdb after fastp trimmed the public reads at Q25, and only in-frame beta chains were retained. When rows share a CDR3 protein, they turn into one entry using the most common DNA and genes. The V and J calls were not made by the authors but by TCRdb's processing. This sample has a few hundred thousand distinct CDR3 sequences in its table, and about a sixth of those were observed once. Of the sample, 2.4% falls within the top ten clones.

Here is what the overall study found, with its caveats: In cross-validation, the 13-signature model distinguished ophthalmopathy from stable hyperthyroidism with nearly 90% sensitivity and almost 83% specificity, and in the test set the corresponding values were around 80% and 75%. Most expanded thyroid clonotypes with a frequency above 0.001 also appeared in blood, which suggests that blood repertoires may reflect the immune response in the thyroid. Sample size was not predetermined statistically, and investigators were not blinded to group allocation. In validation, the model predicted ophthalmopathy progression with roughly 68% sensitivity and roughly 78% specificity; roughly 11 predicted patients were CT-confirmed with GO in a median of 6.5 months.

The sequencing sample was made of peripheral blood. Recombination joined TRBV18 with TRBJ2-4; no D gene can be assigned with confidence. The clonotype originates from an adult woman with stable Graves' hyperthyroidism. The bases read TGTGCCAGCTCCGAAGGTGGAAGCTTTGGAAACATTCAGTACTTC. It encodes CASSEGGSFGNIQYF.